These 13 T cell receptor beta chains were sequenced from one sample in a study of T cells after yellow fever vaccination. TCRdb used MiXCR to reprocess the 5' RACE reads, holding one entry per CDR3 protein. The table includes about 75,000 distinct CDR3 sequences, more than 5.5% detected once. This sample comprised CD8+ T cells sorted from PBMCs, obtained roughly 10 days after the first yellow fever vaccination. These receptors originate from a young man who received the YFV17D yellow fever vaccine.

CDR3 sequence reads: CASSQGVFLTEAFF. The CDR3, as DNA: TGCGCCAGCAGCCAAGGGGTTTTTTTGACTGAAGCTTTCTTT. This chain links TRBV4-3 with TRBJ1-1; D remains ambiguous. The CDR3 totals 14 residues. V lost 1 base and J 5 bases, leaving 11 bases between the germline ends. Germline V CDR1 and CDR2: LGHNA, YSLEER.

V and J are TRBV29-1 and TRBJ2-3; D could derive from TRBD1 or TRBD2 (7 bases each). CDR1 and CDR2 (germline): SQVTM, ANQGSEA. The CDR3 runs 16 residues. V lost 0 bases and J lost 10, with 23 bases in between. The CDR3 reads CSVEDPGGTSRGAQYF. CDR3 nucleotides: TGCAGCGTTGAAGACCCAGGGGGGACTTCCCGGGGGGCGCAGTATTTT.

The rearrangement uses TRBV5-1 and TRBJ2-3, with D perhaps matching TRBD1 or TRBD2 (5 bases each). V gave up 4 bases and J gave up 4 bases, with 22 bases separating them. CDR1 is SGHRS and CDR2 is YFSETQ in the germline V gene. The CDR3 has 17 amino acids. The CDR3 DNA sequence: TGCGCCAGCAGCCTGAGGGGAGCTCTAAGTTATCCAGATACGCAGTATTTT. Translated, it gives CASSLRGALSYPDTQYF.

This sequence joins TRBV27 and TRBJ2-2, with 9 positions matching TRBD1. The CDR3 covers 19 residues. Per the germline V gene, CDR1 is MNHEY and CDR2 is SMNVEV (reference sequence). The J segment lost 1 base and the V segment lost 1 base, leaving 10 bases of the junction unmatched. This CDR3 is CASSLCGTGTYRNTGELFF. As DNA, the CDR3 is TGTGCCAGCAGTTTATGTGGGACAGGGACTTACAGGAACACCGGGGAGCTGTTTTTT.

This rearrangement joins TRBV7-9 to TRBJ2-1, with D possibly being TRBD2 (6 bases). V was trimmed by 1 base and J by 10 bases, leaving 8 bases between them. The CDR3 runs to 12 residues. In germline, CDR1 is SEHNR, CDR2 FQNEAQ (reference sequence). CDR3 sequence: CASSLVRGEQFF. The CDR3 DNA is TGTGCCAGCAGCTTAGTCCGGGGGGAGCAGTTCTTC.

The table lists this clonotype with a few counts. The chain couples TRBV7-9 to TRBJ1-1, with D possibly being TRBD1 (5 bases). The V and J ends lost 5 bases and 5 bases respectively, with 9 bases between them. Germline loops: CDR1 SEHNR, CDR2 FQNEAQ (reference sequence). The length of the CDR3 is 12 residues. The CDR3 protein is CASSAGRTEAFF. In DNA form, the CDR3 reads TGTGCCAGCAGCGCGGGGCGGACTGAAGCTTTCTTT.

This clonotype was picked up many times. This sequence joins TRBV7-9 and TRBJ1-2; TRBD1 is a possible D gene (6 bases). Trimming took 1 base from V and 4 from J, leaving 10 bases between them. Per the germline V gene, CDR1 is SEHNR and CDR2 is FQNEAQ (reference sequence). The CDR3 sequence is 14 residues long. The DNA for the CDR3 is TGTGCCAGCAGCTTAGAACAGGGTGTCTATGGCTACACCTTC. This sequence encodes CASSLEQGVYGYTF.

The rearrangement links TRBV6-2 or TRBV6-3 to TRBJ1-5; a possible D gene is TRBD1 (6 bases). Germline assignment: CDR1 MNHEY and CDR2 SVGEGT. The germline V and J ends were trimmed by 7 bases and 6 bases, with 16 bases remaining between them. CDR3 length: 14 amino acids. The CDR3, as DNA: TGTGCCAGCACATCACTACAGGGCGCTCAGCCCCAGCATTTT. Translated, it gives CASTSLQGAQPQHF.

V is TRBV6-5 and J is TRBJ1-1; D call uncertain. The length of the CDR3 is 15 residues. The V and J ends lost 0 bases and 1 base respectively, with 9 bases between them. Germline CDR1 MNHEY, CDR2 SVGAGI. The CDR3 DNA follows: TGTGCCAGCAGTTACTCGAATCCGGGGAACACTGAAGCTTTCTTT. Translated: CASSYSNPGNTEAFF.

There are many counts of this clonotype. The chain carries TRBV4-3 and TRBJ2-3; 7 bases are shared with TRBD2. In germline, CDR1 is LGHNA, CDR2 YSLEER. The CDR3 has 17 amino acids. V was pared by 0 bases and J by 5 bases, with 11 bases of the junction left unmatched. The CDR3 spells CASSQERYLAVLDTQYF. CDR3 sequence (DNA): TGCGCCAGCAGCCAAGAAAGGTACCTAGCGGTATTAGATACGCAGTATTTT.

CDR3 residues: CASSPSPTGELFF. The CDR3 DNA is TGTGCCAGCAGCCCATCACCCACCGGGGAGCTGTTTTTT. The gene calls are TRBV11-3 and TRBJ2-2; D gene unclear. Per the germline V gene, CDR1 is SGHNT and CDR2 is YENEEA. With 5 bases removed from V and 4 bases from J, the gap between germline ends came to 8 bases. CDR3 size: 13 residues. Full variable domain (outside the CDR3, taken from reference TRBV11-3 and TRBJ2-2): EAGVVQSPRYKIIEKKQPVAFWCNPISGHNTLYWYLQNLGQGPELLIRYENEEAVDDSQLPKDRFSAERLKGVDSTLKIQPAELGDSAVYLCASSPSPTGELFFGEGSRLTVL.

In this sample, this clonotype turned up a few times. The gene calls are TRBV12-3 or TRBV12-4 and TRBJ2-3, with D tentatively TRBD1 or TRBD2 (5 bases each). V was shortened by 6 bases and J by 0 bases, with 13 bases between the two germline ends. This CDR3 contains 15 residues. The CDR3, as DNA: TGTGCCAGCAGCCAATGGGACCGGAGCACAGATACGCAGTATTTT. It encodes CASSQWDRSTDTQYF.

This clonotype was recorded at least ten times. The rearrangement joins TRBV7-3 to TRBJ2-3; no reliable D call. The V end lost 5 bases, the J end lost 1 base, and 7 bases lay between the germline ends. Germline CDR1 is SGHTA and CDR2 is FQGTGA. CDR3 size: 13 residues. The CDR3 bases are TGTGCCAGCAGCCTCTATGGCACAGATACGCAGTATTTT. As protein: CASSLYGTDTQYF.